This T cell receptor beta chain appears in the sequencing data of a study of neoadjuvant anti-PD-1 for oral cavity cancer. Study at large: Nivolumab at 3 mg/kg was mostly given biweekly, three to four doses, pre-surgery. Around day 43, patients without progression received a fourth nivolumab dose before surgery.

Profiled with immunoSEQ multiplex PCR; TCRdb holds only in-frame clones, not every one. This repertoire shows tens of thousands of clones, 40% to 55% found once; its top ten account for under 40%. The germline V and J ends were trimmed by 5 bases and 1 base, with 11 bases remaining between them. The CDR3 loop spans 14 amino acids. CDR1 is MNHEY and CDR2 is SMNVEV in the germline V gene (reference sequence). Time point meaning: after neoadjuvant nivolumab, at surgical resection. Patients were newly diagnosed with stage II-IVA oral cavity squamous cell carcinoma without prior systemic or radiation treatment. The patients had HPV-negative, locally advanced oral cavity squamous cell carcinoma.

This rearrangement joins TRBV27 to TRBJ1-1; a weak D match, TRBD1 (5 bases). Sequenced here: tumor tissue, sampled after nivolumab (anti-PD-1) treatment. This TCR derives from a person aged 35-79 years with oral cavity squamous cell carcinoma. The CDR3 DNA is TGTGCCAGCAGTAGCTCTGGGGGGAACACTGAAGCTTTCTTT. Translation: CASSSSGGNTEAFF.